This record concerns one T cell receptor (beta chain) sequence. This clonotype was detected ten times or more. Its antigen is not yet known. No much larger clone is present one base from it, and per-base qualities are unavailable. At the junction V is shortened by 4 bases and J by 1 base, with 14 bases in between. The CDR3 runs 15 amino acids, cysteine and phenylalanine included. Kept here is only the CDR3 DNA, which spans 45 bases and is read in frame from base 1. The germline V gene provides CDR1 SGHRS and CDR2 YFSETQ. The library was produced with PCR. This sample was sequenced with a NextSeq 500. Bulk TCR libraries were prepared as previously described, using TCR primers listed in Table S5. Total RNA was purified with the Qiagen AllPrep DNA/RNA kit. Before analysis, reads from multiple sequencing runs of one library were combined. As for how the authors treated the data: Reads were retained only if their TCR constant sequence matched exactly, and those retained reads were trimmed to 150 nt and grouped according to their 12-nt molecular barcodes. Within each barcode group, reads were sub-clustered at a 15% Levenshtein threshold, and quality-weighted consensus sequences were built per RNA molecule. Non-functional sequences were filtered out, along with any lower-count sequence sitting one edit away from another sequence. Based on a fit of two negative binomial distributions, barcode sub-clusters having less than 20% of the maximum read count were discarded. TCRdb applied fastp at Q25 and MiXCR to the public reads, then kept only in-frame beta chains. Rows merge per CDR3 protein into single entries with the most common DNA and genes. TCRdb, rather than the study authors, made the V and J calls. The sample table holds about 97,000 distinct CDR3 sequences, of which 24% were seen once. Jointly, the top ten make up roughly 1% of the sample.

Libraries of naive CD8 T cells were built from anywhere between about 17,000 and 1,000,000 sorted cells, with 10%, 30% or 50% of the purified RNA used. Naive CD8 T cells were FACS-sorted as CD8+CD4-CCR7+CD45RA+ on a BD FACSAria II into RLT Plus buffer. Nine to eleven TCR copies' worth of Jurkat RNA were spiked into about 19,000-1,000,000 naive CD8 T cell samples to test detection sensitivity. Enrichment of CD8 T cells was done with RosetteSep CD8+ T Cell Enrichment Cocktail plus Ficoll-Paque, and ACK red cell lysis came afterward. The data were obtained in a study of molecular identifiers for immune sequencing clone quantification (dated by TCRdb to 2016 to 2018). Context from the whole study: For a replicate experiment, RNA from approximately 20,000 or 100,000 naive CD8 T cells was divided into five aliquots, and four of the five aliquots were sequenced. The study was a methods study using CD8 T cells to benchmark molecular-identifier clustering-based TCR repertoire sequencing (MIDCIRS) and TCR RNA copy counting. What the work shows at the level of the full study, not this receptor alone: Spiked-in Jurkat TCR RNA equal to a single cell's worth was reported to be detectable even within 1,100,000 naive CD8 T cells. Modeling indicated about 3.1 TCR RNA copies recovered per cell, compared with about ten by digital PCR, which implies a capture efficiency of approximately 30%. In CMV-specific effector cells, over 97% of molecules were held by clones above 20 RNA copies, whereas under 1% of molecules were held by such clones in naive cells. Identical TCR molecules sharing a barcode could cause highly expanded clone sizes to be underestimated. The naive libraries included spiked-in Jurkat TCR RNA (about 9 copies' worth), and this Jurkat TCR RNA is not part of the donor repertoire. When barcode sub-clustering was left out, chimeric consensus sequences inflated TCR diversity, with chimeras reaching as high as 47%.

The receptor chain draws on TRBV5-1 and TRBJ1-1; TRBD1 is perhaps the D gene, given 6 matching bases. The TCR was taken from a human donor in good health. Some libraries in this study had Jurkat cell RNA spiked in. The material sequenced was naive CD8+ T cells from blood, with Jurkat cell RNA spiked in. The cell subset or site tag for this specimen amounts to: FACS-sorted CD8+CD4-CCR7+CD45RA+ naive T cells. The nucleotide sequence is given as TGCGCCAGCAGCATTTATACAGGGTCGAACACTGAAGCTTTCTTT. Its coded protein is CASSIYTGSNTEAFF.